The subject of this entry is one T cell receptor beta chain. The source of the sample is a study of PD-L1 blockade in urothelial cancer. CDR3 length: 14 residues. Germline loops: CDR1 WSHSY, CDR2 SAAADI. V lost 6 bases and J lost 0, with 9 bases in between. Produced via immunoSEQ multiplex PCR; TCRdb's table is partial and in-frame only. The table records some 29,000 clones, about 90% of them present only once. V and J are TRBV10-2 and TRBJ2-1, with a possible D match to TRBD1 (6 bases). The receptor was derived from a man aged 45-60 years with urothelial cancer. This specimen was PBMCs, taken around atezolizumab (anti-PD-L1) treatment. CDR3 amino acids: CASRGTPSYNEQFF. The CDR3 coding sequence is TGCGCCAGCAGGGGGACACCCTCCTACAATGAGCAGTTCTTC.